The clone carrying this T cell receptor (beta chain) showed up many times. The data derive from a study of T cell repertoires in cytomegalovirus infection. As for the study in general: In public TCR beta signatures, there were indications of both CMV infection and matching HLA type.

The CDR3 spans 11 residues. Germline V gene sequence: CDR1 DFQATT, CDR2 SNEGSKA (reference sequence). Trimming shortened V by 4 bases and J by 0 bases, and 3 bases separated the two germline ends. In TCRdb, the reads were re-called with MiXCR into one record per CDR3 protein. The table shows about 210,000 distinct CDR3 sequences, with around 6.6% occurring only once. This chain uses TRBV20-1 with TRBJ1-1, with D unclear. Source material: PBMCs. The TCR comes from a human donor in good health (CMV status not recorded). Some clones in this sample may be carry-over from other donors' samples. This CDR3 is CSAILNTEAFF. The CDR3 DNA reads TGCAGTGCTATACTGAACACTGAAGCTTTCTTT.